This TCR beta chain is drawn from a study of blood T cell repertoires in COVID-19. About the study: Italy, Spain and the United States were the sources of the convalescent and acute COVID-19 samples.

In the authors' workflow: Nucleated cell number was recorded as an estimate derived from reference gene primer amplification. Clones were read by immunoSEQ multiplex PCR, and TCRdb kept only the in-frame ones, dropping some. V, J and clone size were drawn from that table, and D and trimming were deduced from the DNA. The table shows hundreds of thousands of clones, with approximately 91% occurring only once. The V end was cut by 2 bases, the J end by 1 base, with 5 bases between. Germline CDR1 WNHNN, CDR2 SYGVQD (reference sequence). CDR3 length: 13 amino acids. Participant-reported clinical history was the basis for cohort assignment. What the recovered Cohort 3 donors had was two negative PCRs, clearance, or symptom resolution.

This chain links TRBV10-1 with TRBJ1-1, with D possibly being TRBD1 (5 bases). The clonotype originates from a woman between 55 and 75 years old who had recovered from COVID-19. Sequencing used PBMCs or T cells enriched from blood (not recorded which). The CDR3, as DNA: TGCGCCAGCAGTGAGCAGGGGAACACTGAAGCTTTCTTT. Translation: CASSEQGNTEAFF.